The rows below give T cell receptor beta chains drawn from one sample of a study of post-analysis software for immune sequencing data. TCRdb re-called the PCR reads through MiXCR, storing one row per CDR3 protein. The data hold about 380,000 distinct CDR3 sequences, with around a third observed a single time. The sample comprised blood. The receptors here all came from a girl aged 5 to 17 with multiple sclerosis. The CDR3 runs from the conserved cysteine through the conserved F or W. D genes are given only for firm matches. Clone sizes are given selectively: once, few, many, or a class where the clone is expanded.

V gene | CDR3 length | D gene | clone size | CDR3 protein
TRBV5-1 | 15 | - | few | CASSLEGRGGQPQHF
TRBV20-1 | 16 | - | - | CSAKLGVNPTTDTQYF
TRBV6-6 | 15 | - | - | CASSYPKWGTYEQYF
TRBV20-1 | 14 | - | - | CSARDREGTYEQYF
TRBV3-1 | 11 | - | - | CASSQGGRQYF
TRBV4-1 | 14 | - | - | CASSQPTSPYGYTF
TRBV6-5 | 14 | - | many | CASSYSRDNYEQYF
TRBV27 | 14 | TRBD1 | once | CASRLPDRANTQYF
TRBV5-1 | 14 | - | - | CASRFGGQNTEAFF
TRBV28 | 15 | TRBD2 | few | CASSTQTSLEDEQFF
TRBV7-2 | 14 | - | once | CASSSSLRNTEAFF
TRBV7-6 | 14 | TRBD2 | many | CASSLKRGPDTQYF
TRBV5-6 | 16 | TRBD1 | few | CASSLFDREPTDTQYF
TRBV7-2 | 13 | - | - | CASSFNPNNEQFF
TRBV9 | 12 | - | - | CASSVIEGKLFF
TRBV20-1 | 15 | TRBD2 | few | CSAHAGTSGSGELFF
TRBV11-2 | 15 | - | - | CASSLGWSGPGTQYF
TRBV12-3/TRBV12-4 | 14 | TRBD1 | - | CASSPSDRGRGYTF
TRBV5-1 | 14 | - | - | CASSLLGRNTEAFF
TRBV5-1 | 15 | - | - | CASSWNIEVQETQYF
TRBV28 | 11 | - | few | CASRLNRVGFF
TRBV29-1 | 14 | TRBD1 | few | CSVEPGQGNTEAFF
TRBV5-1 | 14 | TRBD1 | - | CASKFGDRGGEQYF
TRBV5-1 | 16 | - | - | CASSGKTEGSYNEQFF
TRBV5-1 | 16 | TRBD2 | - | CASSSVAGYNSYEQYF
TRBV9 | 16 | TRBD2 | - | CVSSVDLWTSNNEQFF
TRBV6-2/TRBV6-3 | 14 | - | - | CASSTLTGANVLTF
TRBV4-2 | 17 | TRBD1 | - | CASSQYLGQGNTGELFF
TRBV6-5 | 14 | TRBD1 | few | CASSRDRGTNGYTF
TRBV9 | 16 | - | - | CASSVAIPGEQETQYF
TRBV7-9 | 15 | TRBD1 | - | CASSARGTGNEKLFF
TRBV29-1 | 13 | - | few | CSVLLGDTGELFF
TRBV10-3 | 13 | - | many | CAISTGPQETQYF
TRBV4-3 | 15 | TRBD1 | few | CASSRDRGEGDTQYF
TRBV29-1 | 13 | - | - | CSVEKRTYNEQYF
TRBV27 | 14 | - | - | CASSLGFARQPQHF
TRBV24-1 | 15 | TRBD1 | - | CATSQGTGSNQPQHF
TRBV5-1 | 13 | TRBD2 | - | CASSFGGADTQYF
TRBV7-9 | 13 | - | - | CASSSYEGSTQYF
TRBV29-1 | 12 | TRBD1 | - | CSVRGQGLEAFF
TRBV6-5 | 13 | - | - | CASRFDSATEAFF
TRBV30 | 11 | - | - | CASGYRYEQYF
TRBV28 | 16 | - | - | CASSFLPRIGNQPQHF
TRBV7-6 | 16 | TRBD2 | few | CASSPRTSGDLYEQYF
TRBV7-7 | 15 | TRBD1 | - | CASSRDRASYNEQFF
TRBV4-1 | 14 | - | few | CASSQFMVEETQYF
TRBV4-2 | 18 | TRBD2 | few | CASSQDLGLAGASYEQYF
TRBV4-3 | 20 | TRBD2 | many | CASSQNSRTSGGLSTDTQYF
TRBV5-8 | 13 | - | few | CASSGRGTQPQHF